This T cell receptor (beta chain) was profiled in a study of cytomegalovirus exposure and HLA in healthy donors (dated by TCRdb to about 2017). About the full investigation: An earlier analysis of some 600 of the donors reported approximately 280 Gb of sequence data and 90 million to 120 million unique TCR beta sequences obtained from some 170 million T cells. An early release covering roughly 600 HLA-typed donors comprised about 300 gigabases of sequencing data and some 79 million unique TCR sequences. The genetic ancestry cluster associated with self-reported Caucasian donors included 81% of the 300 to 400 genotyped donors. The study was designed to test whether signatures of past pathogen exposure could be identified by cataloging public T cell receptors. The study used immunosequencing to profile the T cell repertoires of 666 subjects and linked those repertoires to cytomegalovirus serostatus. In addition to the first cohort of about 650 subjects, a separate validation cohort of 120 different subjects was used. The study combined high-throughput TCR immunosequencing, statistical association of individual TCRs with disease status, and machine learning to predict cytomegalovirus infection status. In a later analysis, previously published TCR beta repertoires from 600 to 850 donors were re-analyzed and high-resolution HLA genotyping was added so that TCR occurrence patterns could be studied. Rather than using new phenotypic data, the later analysis identified candidate immune exposures from TCR beta sequences and from how often those sequences occurred across donors. To decide whether each TCR beta V gene segment behaved as functional or pseudogenic, an earlier analysis of some 600 of the donors relied on high-throughput TCR beta sequencing. Alongside the repertoire data, information on donor age, sex, ethnicity and CMV serostatus was compiled. In a later genetic analysis, genome-wide SNP genotypes for about 55% of the roughly 700 donors were used, and that subset was treated as a discovery cohort. All discovery cohort repertoires had been generated using a single sequencing platform. HLA typing included class I and class II loci at four-digit resolution. Typing coverage differed by locus: A, B, C, DRB1 and DQB1 were typed in about 620-630 donors, DQA1 in about 550, DPA1 in around 600, and DPB1 in 472. A handful of DR-DQ haplotypes were handled as single units for association and clustering because linkage in the cohort was strong. Among almost 400 genotyped donors of the cohort, an average of approximately 240,000 unique TCR beta nucleotide sequences were sequenced per donor, approximately 20% of them non-productive.

Looking up the germline V gene yields CDR1 SGHDT and CDR2 YYEEEE. Compared with germline, V lacks 0 bases and J lacks 4 bases; bases without a gene match: 6. The CDR3, cysteine through phenylalanine, is 15 amino acids long. Just CDR3 DNA is preserved here, 45 bases in frame from base 1. On this clone itself: Which antigen it targets is not known. Nothing much larger sits one base from this clone, and base qualities are not available.

The paper's findings and limits, for the study overall: Sequencing depth was assumed to be roughly uniform across donors in the presence/absence analyses, though that assumption may not hold. Correlated functional status among segregating V segments might reflect linkage disequilibrium, but an unknown experimental factor could not be ruled out. In vitro tests confirmed that a few of the cytomegalovirus-associated TCR beta chains recognize cytomegalovirus antigens. Immune exposure information for the cohort was limited to CMV serostatus. A later genetic analysis associated a missense DCLRE1C variant with V-gene and J-gene trimming of TCR beta chains, and an independent cohort replicated the association. A later genetic analysis reported fewer N-insertions in productive TCRs among donors in an Asian-associated ancestry cluster than the roughly 690-donor mean. In a later analysis, several top co-occurrence clusters were reported to appear linked to parvovirus B19, influenza, CMV and Epstein-Barr virus. In an earlier analysis of some 640 of the donors, most TCR beta V segments were observed in productive rearrangements about 90% or about 30% of the time, broadly matching IMGT annotations. In a later analysis, about 16,000 TCR beta sequences were associated with specific HLA alleles at a false discovery rate of 0.05. A later analysis found that TCR association rates varied across HLA loci, with DRB1 alleles showing the most associated TCRs and HLA-C alleles the fewest. A further reported finding was that TCR beta sequences accurately predicted the HLA-A and HLA-B alleles for most subjects in the first cohort. The study gave a list of 150 to 200 TCR beta chains associated with cytomegalovirus. Only TCR beta chains were sequenced in this cohort, and the absence of alpha or paired-chain data limited detectable features. It was suggested by the authors that the approach could potentially be generalized to other disease states and immunological phenotypes. In both the original and validation cohorts, the classifier was reported to diagnose cytomegalovirus status with high specificity and sensitivity. Compared with equally common non-associated chains, HLA-associated TCR beta chains in a later analysis were more clonally expanded and had lower generation probabilities. Assigning TCR associations to individual alleles was difficult when HLA alleles, especially DR and DQ, strongly co-occurred. A group of highly shared sequence variants was considered likely to be a technical artifact of the sequencing pipeline. Most TCR sequences were observed very rarely across donors, whereas some public TCRs were present in many individuals. Because some donors lacked HLA typing at each locus, the association tests relied only on the typed subset. The 87-base-pair reads could not distinguish some IMGT-functional V segments, including TRBV6-2 and TRBV6-3, so those segments were excluded. Because counts were too low, seventeen rarely observed V segments, including chromosome 9 orphons, were excluded from the earlier analysis of 587 of the donors. According to a later analysis, most CMV-associated TCR beta chains appeared to be HLA-restricted, and the HLA associations seemed to be driven largely by CMV exposure.

The cohort consisted of 666 healthy bone marrow donors. At the time of sampling, every cohort member was nominally healthy, though immune exposures that went unrecorded were likely present. The donor tested CMV seronegative, placing the donor among the 352 seronegative members of the cohort. A peripheral blood sample was collected from each donor, and TCR beta sequencing was performed on peripheral blood mononuclear cells. The Qiagen DNeasy Blood Extraction Kit was used to extract genomic DNA from the blood cell samples. The receptor library was made with the immunoSEQ multiplex PCR assay. For the multiplex PCR, a mixture combining 60 forward primers for TCR Vbeta segments and 13 reverse primers for TCR Jbeta segments was used. The CDR3 region of rearranged TCR beta genes was amplified from genomic DNA by a multiplex PCR assay. Amplified TCR beta libraries were sequenced as 87-base-pair reads on the Illumina HiSeq System. In the paper's pipeline: In a later analysis, roughly 80 million unique TCR beta chains were counted across the approximately 640 repertoires, and roughly 10 million of these chains were shared by at least two donors. Raw reads were error-corrected and collapsed into unique sequences with a nearest-neighbor algorithm that merged closely related sequences to remove PCR and sequencing errors. V, D and J gene segments were assigned by aligning CDR3 sequences to IMGT reference sequences. For a sequence to be retained, at least a six-nucleotide match to both a V gene segment and a J gene segment was required. A rearrangement was called productive if the CDR3 had no stop codons and remained in frame with V and J, and every other rearrangement was called non-productive. Following IMGT convention, CDR3 was defined as the stretch from the second conserved V-encoded cysteine to the conserved J-encoded phenylalanine. The earlier analysis of 550 to 650 of the donors excluded any sequence lacking an unambiguous match to a single V gene segment. An earlier analysis of about 590 of the donors classified V segments as functional when productive rearrangements were above 56.7% and as segregating when the standard deviation between donors was above 5%. To diagnose cytomegalovirus status from the catalog of TCR beta chain sequences, a statistical classification framework was built. In a later analysis, TCR nucleotide sequences were compared against IMGT/GENE-DB human TR gene sequences so that V and J genes could be assigned. A later analysis assigned CDR3 sequences and most-parsimonious VDJ recombination scenarios with the TCRdist pipeline. In a later analysis, every TCR beta chain was defined by the combination of its CDR3 amino acid sequence and its V-gene family, and reads without a unique V-gene family were dropped. A later analysis removed several hundred highly shared, low-generation-probability nucleotide sequences to deal with suspected cross-contamination and a sequencing artifact. For each public chain, a later analysis derived a clonal expansion index from normalized ranks of inferred template counts within each repertoire. Generation probabilities in a later analysis came from a VDJ recombination model fitted to out-of-frame rearrangements, and those results were checked against IGoR. A later analysis scored TCR-TCR, TCR-HLA and TCR-CMV co-occurrence with hypergeometric tests, applying a repertoire-size bias correction to TCR pairs. A later analysis estimated false discovery rates by permuting HLA or CMV assignments 20 times. A later analysis grouped co-occurring TCRs with DBSCAN, adding TCRdist sequence similarity when clustering within HLA-allele-positive subsets. Repertoires with fewer than 30,000 or more than 120,000 public chains, plus five repertoires with anomalous nucleotide sharing, were excluded from co-occurrence clustering. The table comes from immuneACCESS by way of TCRdb, which keeps in-frame sequences with V and J called. Part of the clones is missing from these tables; in studies checked, under half for an unresolved V gene and the rest for unknown reasons. V and J calls and clone size are those listed in that table; D and trimming were worked out from the DNA. Within this sample are under 130,000 clones, with about 80% of them counted one time only. Of the sample, about 2.2% falls within the top ten clones.

The TCR comes from a man younger than 40 in good health and CMV-seronegative. The rearranged segments are TRBV5-6 and TRBJ1-1; the junction holds 7 bases that match TRBD1. Material: PBMCs. The DNA sequence is TGTGCCAGCAGCTTGGGGGGAAGGGGGCCCACTGAAGCTTTCTTT. It is translated as CASSLGGRGPTEAFF.